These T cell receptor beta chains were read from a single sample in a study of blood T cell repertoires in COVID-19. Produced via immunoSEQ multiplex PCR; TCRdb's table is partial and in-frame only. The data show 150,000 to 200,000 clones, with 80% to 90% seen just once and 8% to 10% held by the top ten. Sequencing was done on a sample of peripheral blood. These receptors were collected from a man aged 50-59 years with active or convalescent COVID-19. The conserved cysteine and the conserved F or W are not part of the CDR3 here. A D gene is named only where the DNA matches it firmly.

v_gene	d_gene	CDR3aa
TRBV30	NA	AWSDRAHNYGYT
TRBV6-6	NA	ASSYFADTYEQY
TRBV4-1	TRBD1	ASSQDRSRDRGVYGYT
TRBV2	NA	ARGGSASIGGGYT
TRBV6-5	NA	ASSSPSPGDEQY
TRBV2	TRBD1	ASTWDRRIYGYT
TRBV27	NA	ASSGDTENYGYT
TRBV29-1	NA	SVEDLGGGLNEQF
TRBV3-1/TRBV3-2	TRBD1	ASSQGAGQGGGYT
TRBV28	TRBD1	ASSSRQGRQETQY
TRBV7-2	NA	ASSLRRGQYNEQF
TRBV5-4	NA	ASSLLRQGNTGELF
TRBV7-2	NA	ASSPSTVPYGYT
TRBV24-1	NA	ATSEANTEAF
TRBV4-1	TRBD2	ASSQADGGGVNNEQF
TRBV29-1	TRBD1	SVEDPGQGSAYEQY
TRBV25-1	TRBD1	ASSEAGGSHTEAF
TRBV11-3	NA	ASSHGGTYEQY
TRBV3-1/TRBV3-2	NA	ASSQDFPGLAGYNEQF
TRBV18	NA	ASSPTQGSTEAF
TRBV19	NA	ASSRSVLSNQPQH
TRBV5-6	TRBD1	ASSPRTGGSGNTIY
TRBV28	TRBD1	ASSPRTGKYTIY
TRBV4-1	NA	ASTLKEPPTNYGYT
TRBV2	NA	AARAGRENGYT
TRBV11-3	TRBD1	ASSLGQGRSYNEQF
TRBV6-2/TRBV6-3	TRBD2	ASSYRLAGDEDTDTQY
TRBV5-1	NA	ASSLGGVGQFYDYT